One and the same sample provided the 24 T cell receptor beta chains below, sequenced in a study of cytomegalovirus exposure and HLA in healthy donors. Measured with immunoSEQ multiplex PCR; TCRdb has only the in-frame clones, and not every one. The sample shows some 45,000 clones, approximately 90% of them seen only once. Sample: PBMCs. The receptor set was obtained from a man between 18 and 29 years old in good health and CMV-seronegative.

The chain employs TRBV28 and TRBJ1-1, with 8 bases fitting TRBD1. CDR1 is MDHEN, CDR2 SYDVKM, per germline. With V trimmed by 9 bases and J by 5 bases, 5 bases remained unmatched. The CDR3 runs to 12 residues. CDR3 DNA: TGTGCCAGTCAGGGGGCCGGAACTGAAGCTTTCTTT. It codes for CASQGAGTEAFF.

Here the CDR3 DNA reads TGTGCCAGCAGTACAGGGTTCCGCACAGATACGCAGTATTTT. It specifies CASSTGFRTDTQYF. V and J are TRBV6-1 and TRBJ2-3; perhaps TRBD1 as D (6 bases). The CDR3 length is 14 residues. V lost 5 bases and J 1 base, leaving 10 bases between the germline ends. Looked up from germline, CDR1 is MNHNS and CDR2 is SASEGT.

In this sample, this clone turned up once. The chain is built from TRBV4-2 and TRBJ2-3, with TRBD2 identical over 8 bases. The CDR3 totals 18 residues. Trimming at V came to 0 bases and at J to 1 base, leaving 9 bases not matched to a gene. The germline gives CDR1 LGHNA, CDR2 YNFKEQ. In DNA form, the CDR3 reads TGTGCCAGCAGCCAAGATATGCGGGGGGCGTCGCGCACAGATACGCAGTATTTT. The encoded protein is CASSQDMRGASRTDTQYF.

The V gene is TRBV5-4, the J gene TRBJ1-2; D is possibly TRBD1 (6 bases). The CDR3 spans 14 residues. The ends were cut back, 6 bases at V and 4 bases at J, with 16 bases in the middle. Germline lookup yields CDR1 SGHNT and CDR2 YYREEE (reference sequence). The CDR3 is CASTTPGEGYGYTF. DNA of the CDR3: TGTGCCAGCACCACGCCAGGGGAGGGCTATGGCTACACCTTC.

The rearrangement joins TRBV4-1 to TRBJ1-5; 8 bases match TRBD1. Trimming at V came to 1 base and at J to 6 bases, leaving 5 bases not matched to a gene. There are 15 residues in the CDR3. CDR1 and CDR2 (germline): MGHRA, YSYEKL. The DNA for the CDR3 is TGCGCCAGCAGCCAAGCCGGACAGGGTGGTCAGCCCCAGCATTTT. Translated, it gives CASSQAGQGGQPQHF.

This chain connects TRBV6-1 to TRBJ2-5; 8 nucleotides agree with TRBD2. This CDR3 is built from 14 residues. The V and J ends lost 6 bases and 5 bases, in that order; junction bases with no gene match: 8. Germline V lookup: CDR1 MNHNS, CDR2 SASEGT. This CDR3 is CASRRGSGGETQYF. The CDR3 nucleotides read TGTGCCAGCAGAAGGGGAAGCGGGGGCGAGACCCAGTACTTC.

This chain joins TRBV19 and TRBJ2-1; TRBD2 aligns across 9 bases. After removal of 7 bases from V and 4 bases from J, the junction contained 8 bases not matched to a gene. This CDR3 spans 15 amino acids. Germline V lookup: CDR1 LNHDA, CDR2 SQIVND (reference sequence). The CDR3 protein is CASTPSSGEYNEQFF. The CDR3 region has the DNA TGTGCCAGTACCCCCTCTAGCGGGGAGTACAATGAGCAGTTCTTC.

The gene calls are TRBV7-2 and TRBJ2-7; a possible D gene is TRBD1 (6 bases). Germline CDR1 SGHTA, CDR2 FQGNSA. CDR3 length equals 12 residues. Trimming removed 8 bases at V and 8 bases at J, with 16 bases between. CDR3 in DNA: TGTGCCAGCGGTCTCCAGACAGGACAGCAGTACTTC. This codes for CASGLQTGQQYF.

This chain connects TRBV10-3 to TRBJ2-7; TRBD1 matches 8 bases. V shed 2 bases, J shed 3 bases, and the junction held 9 bases outside the gene matches. Germline assignment: CDR1 ENHRY and CDR2 SYGVKD. This CDR3 region has 16 residues. The CDR3 DNA sequence: TGTGCCATCAGTGAGCCAGGACAGGGAGGTAGCTACGAGCAGTACTTC. As protein: CAISEPGQGGSYEQYF.

V usage is TRBV7-9 and J usage is TRBJ2-2; no reliable D call. Trimming removed 7 bases from V and 7 bases from J, with 7 bases in between. Germline V gives CDR1 SEHNR, CDR2 FQNEAQ (reference sequence). The CDR3 is 11 residues long. The CDR3 region is CASTLGGELFF. The CDR3 region has the DNA TGTGCCAGCACCCTCGGCGGGGAGCTGTTTTTT.

This chain uses TRBV5-5 with TRBJ2-2, with D possibly matching TRBD2 (5 bases). Germline V CDR1 and CDR2: SGHKS, YYEKEE (reference sequence). V was shortened by 1 base and J by 1 base, with 5 bases between the two germline ends. This CDR3 region has 14 residues. CDR3 DNA sequence: TGTGCCAGCAGCTTGACTAGGAACACCGGGGAGCTGTTTTTT. It specifies CASSLTRNTGELFF.

V usage is TRBV19 and J usage is TRBJ2-7; D is undetermined. V dropped 6 bases and J dropped 2 bases, with 14 bases sitting between them. Germline assignment: CDR1 LNHDA and CDR2 SQIVND (reference sequence). The CDR3 has 14 residues. CDR3 region: CASSPRRKAYEQYF. DNA of the CDR3: TGTGCCAGTAGCCCAAGGCGGAAGGCCTACGAGCAGTACTTC. Using reference TRBV19 and TRBJ2-7 for the parts outside the CDR3, the full variable domain is DGGITQSPKYLFRKEGQNVTLSCEQNLNHDAMYWYRQDPGQGLRLIYYSQIVNDFQKGDIAEGYSVSREKKESFPLTVTSAQKNPTAFYLCASSPRRKAYEQYFGPGTRLTVT.

The chain links TRBV6-5 to TRBJ1-6, with D maybe TRBD1 (6 bases). This CDR3 is built from 13 residues. Trimming removed 4 bases from V and 9 bases from J, with 10 bases in between. The germline CDR1 and CDR2 sequences are MNHEY and SVGAGI. The chain's CDR3 is CASSSHRASPLHF. In DNA, the CDR3 is TGTGCCAGCAGTTCCCACAGGGCTTCACCCCTCCACTTT.

V gene TRBV19 combines with J gene TRBJ2-1; D is undetermined. Germline V gene data show CDR1 as LNHDA and CDR2 as SQIVND (reference sequence). The V end lost 2 bases, the J end lost 4 bases, and 12 bases lay between the germline ends. CDR3 length equals 15 residues. This CDR3 reads CASSIRSDKYNEQFF. CDR3 nucleotide sequence: TGTGCCAGTAGTATAAGGTCAGACAAATACAATGAGCAGTTCTTC. Full variable domain (remainder filled in from reference TRBV19 and TRBJ2-1): DGGITQSPKYLFRKEGQNVTLSCEQNLNHDAMYWYRQDPGQGLRLIYYSQIVNDFQKGDIAEGYSVSREKKESFPLTVTSAQKNPTAFYLCASSIRSDKYNEQFFGPGTRLTVL.

V and J are TRBV11-2 and TRBJ2-2; no clear D. This CDR3 has 12 residues. Deletions cut 7 bases from V and 5 bases from J, with 8 bases between. Germline-derived CDR1 and CDR2 are SGHAT and FQNNGV. The CDR3 reads CASTRQTGELFF. CDR3 bases: TGTGCCAGCACCCGACAAACCGGGGAGCTGTTTTTT.

This sequence joins TRBV6-1 and TRBJ2-2; perhaps TRBD1 as D (5 bases). Germline V gene sequence: CDR1 MNHNS, CDR2 SASEGT. The CDR3 consists of 15 residues. V was trimmed by 2 bases and J by 5 bases, leaving 12 bases between them. CDR3 nucleotides: TGTGCCAGCAGTGAACCCAGGGTAGGGACCGGGGAGCTGTTTTTT. It is translated as CASSEPRVGTGELFF.

This chain links TRBV7-3 with TRBJ2-2; 10 nucleotides line up with TRBD2. V lost 5 bases and J lost 4; bases outside the gene matches: 7. This CDR3 is built from 16 residues. CDR1 and CDR2 (germline): SGHTA, FQGTGA. As DNA, the CDR3 is TGTGCCAGCAGCGCCATAGCGGGAGGACGCACCGGGGAGCTGTTTTTT. Translation: CASSAIAGGRTGELFF.

This clone was picked up one time. The rearrangement uses TRBV19 and TRBJ2-5; TRBD2 matches at 14 bases. The V segment lost 5 bases and the J segment 4 bases; nucleotides outside the gene matches: 6. The CDR3 runs to 16 residues. Germline V gene data show CDR1 as LNHDA and CDR2 as SQIVND (reference sequence). Here the CDR3 DNA reads TGTGCCAGTAGTCCCCGGACTAGCGGGGGGTCAGAGACCCAGTACTTC. Translated, it gives CASSPRTSGGSETQYF.

V is TRBV25-1 and J is TRBJ1-2; 10 nucleotides agree with TRBD1. J lost 4 bases, V lost 6 bases, and 8 bases had no gene match. The V gene's germline CDR1 is MGHDK and CDR2 SYGVNS. The CDR3 sequence is 15 residues long. CDR3 sequence (DNA): TGTGCCAGCAGCCAGACAGGGGGCGAGGTCTATGGCTACACCTTC. Protein: CASSQTGGEVYGYTF.

The rearrangement links TRBV7-2 to TRBJ2-7; tentative D call: TRBD2 (5 bases). Germline V gene sequence: CDR1 SGHTA, CDR2 FQGNSA. With 1 base removed from V and 6 bases from J, the gap between germline ends came to 13 bases. This CDR3 has 14 residues. CDR3 DNA: TGTGCCAGCAGCTTAGGGGGTACTAGTATCGAGCAGTACTTC. Translation gives CASSLGGTSIEQYF.

This chain uses TRBV29-1 with TRBJ1-4; D uncertain. The V gene lost 3 bases and the J gene lost 8 bases, with 13 bases spanning the gap. The CDR3 spans 13 residues. Germline CDR1 is SQVTM and CDR2 is ANQGSEA. The CDR3 DNA reads as TGCAGCGTTGATAGAGGGTCGGGCGAAAAACTGTTTTTT. Translating gives CSVDRGSGEKLFF. Together with reference TRBV29-1 and TRBJ1-4, the CDR3 gives the full variable domain: SAVISQKPSRDICQRGTSLTIQCQVDSQVTMMFWYRQQPGQSLTLIATANQGSEATYESGFVIDKFPISRPNLTFSTLTVSNMSPEDSSIYLCSVDRGSGEKLFFGSGTQLSVL.

The chain is built from TRBV21-1 and TRBJ2-1; the D segment call TRBD2 is taken from the table without a DNA check. TRBV21-1 is reported as a pseudogene. This CDR3 spans 15 amino acids. In nucleotides, the CDR3 is TGTGCCAGCAGCATCGGGGCGGGATCCTACAATGAGCAGTTCTTC. Protein: CASSIGAGSYNEQFF.

J is TRBJ2-3 and V is TRBV5-1; TRBD2 aligns across 10 bases. Unmatched junction bases numbered 9, after V lost 2 bases and J lost 6 bases. Germline V gene data show CDR1 as SGHRS and CDR2 as YFSETQ. The CDR3 consists of 16 residues. The CDR3 spells CASSLALAGAQDTQYF. In nucleotides, the CDR3 is TGCGCCAGCAGCTTAGCGCTAGCGGGGGCGCAGGATACGCAGTATTTT.

The V gene is TRBV7-9, the J gene TRBJ1-5; D may be TRBD1 (5 bases). The germline CDR1 and CDR2 sequences are SEHNR and FQNEAQ (reference sequence). There are 15 residues in the CDR3. Trimming shortened V by 3 bases and J by 9 bases, and 18 bases separated the two germline ends. The CDR3 loop reads CASSFGPGTEGPQHF. In nucleotides, the CDR3 is TGTGCCAGCAGCTTTGGCCCCGGGACGGAGGGGCCCCAGCATTTT. Full variable domain (missing parts from reference TRBV7-9 and TRBJ1-5): DTGVSQNPRHKITKRGQNVTFRCDPISEHNRLYWYRQTLGQGPEFLTYFQNEAQLEKSRLLSDRFSAERPKGSFSTLEIQRTEQGDSAMYLCASSFGPGTEGPQHFGDGTRLSIL.